The rows below give T cell receptor beta chains drawn from one sample of a study of shared clonotypes between healthy human individuals. Profiling relied on immunoSEQ multiplex PCR, and the TCRdb table lists in-frame clones only, not all of them. The sample includes approximately 1.9 million clones, just over 90% of them seen just once. Sequencing was done on a sample of naive CD8+ T cells from PBMCs. The receptors were gathered from a man aged 18-30 years in good health. Some clones in this sample may be carry-over from other donors' samples. CDR3s include the opening cysteine and the closing phenylalanine or tryptophan. D genes are given only for firm matches. For some rows the clone size is stated as once, few or many, or as a class when expanded; others skip it.

.	TRBV9	once	15	TRBJ2-7	CASSVEASQIYEQYF	TGTGCCAGCAGCGTAGAGGCATCGCAAATCTACGAGCAGTACTTC
.	TRBV10-1	once	17	TRBJ2-2	CASSESKWKTNTGELFF	TGCGCCAGCAGTGAGTCGAAATGGAAAACGAACACCGGGGAGCTGTTTTTT
.	TRBV27	.	16	TRBJ1-4	CASGQWGRGANEKLFF	TGTGCCAGCGGGCAGTGGGGGCGGGGAGCTAATGAAAAACTGTTTTTT
TRBD2	TRBV7-6	.	16	TRBJ2-1	CASSPRLAAQYNEQFF	TGTGCCAGCAGCCCTCGCCTAGCGGCACAATACAATGAGCAGTTCTTC
TRBD2	TRBV11-2	.	15	TRBJ2-7	CASSPVAGGPPEQYF	TGTGCCAGCAGTCCTGTAGCGGGAGGCCCTCCCGAGCAGTACTTC
.	TRBV27	.	15	TRBJ1-1	CASSLYGAVNTEAFF	TGTGCCAGCAGTTTATACGGGGCGGTGAACACTGAAGCTTTCTTT
.	TRBV28	once	16	TRBJ1-2	CASSFLASGDNYGYTF	TGTGCCAGCAGTTTTCTGGCTTCGGGTGATAACTATGGCTACACCTTC
.	TRBV11-2	.	15	TRBJ2-5	CASSPSGLDGETQYF	TGTGCCAGCAGCCCCAGCGGGTTGGATGGAGAGACCCAGTACTTC
.	TRBV10-2	.	15	TRBJ2-3	CASSQDSPGTDTQYF	TGCGCCAGCAGTCAGGACAGTCCTGGCACAGATACGCAGTATTTT
TRBD1	TRBV27	.	16	TRBJ2-2	CASSSRDRVVTGELFF	TGTGCCAGCAGTTCCCGGGACAGGGTAGTTACCGGGGAGCTGTTTTTT
TRBD1	TRBV7-6	.	16	TRBJ2-4	CASSQAPRGSKNIQYF	TGTGCCAGCAGCCAAGCCCCCAGGGGGTCCAAAAACATTCAGTACTTC
TRBD1	TRBV4-1	once	17	TRBJ1-2	CASSQEVGAGGSYGYTF	TGCGCCAGCAGCCAAGAAGTCGGCGCAGGGGGCAGCTATGGCTACACCTTC
.	TRBV28	.	15	TRBJ1-2	CASSFVRALFVGYTF	TGTGCCAGCAGTTTCGTAAGGGCTCTTTTTGTCGGCTACACCTTC
TRBD1	TRBV6-1	.	13	TRBJ2-1	CASRMTGANEQFF	TGTGCCAGCAGGATGACAGGGGCGAATGAGCAGTTCTTC
.	TRBV5-1	.	14	TRBJ2-7	CASSLAPPTYEQYF	TGCGCCAGCAGCTTGGCCCCACCAACCTACGAGCAGTACTTC
TRBD1	TRBV27	.	14	TRBJ1-4	CASRDRGRWEKLFF	TGTGCCAGCCGGGACAGGGGGCGTTGGGAAAAACTGTTTTTT